These T cell receptor beta chains were read from a single sample in a study of blood T cell repertoires in COVID-19. Here immunoSEQ multiplex PCR was the method, and the copy in TCRdb shows in-frame clones only, minus some. The sample contains some 150,000 clones, 84% of which appear only once. What was sequenced was peripheral blood. The receptors stem from a human donor in a cohort sampled during active COVID-19. CDR3s include the opening cysteine and the closing phenylalanine or tryptophan. Each record gives: CDR3 protein, CDR3 DNA, J gene, clone size, D gene, CDR3 length, V gene. The D gene is left open where the match is weak. Part of the rows lack a size; the others show once, few, many or a class for expanded clones.

CASSYSVARGYNTEAFF	TGTGCCAGCAGTTACTCTGTGGCCAGGGGATACAACACTGAAGCTTTCTTT	TRBJ1-1	NA	NA	17	TRBV6-2/TRBV6-3
CASSRQLNTEAFF	TGTGCCAGCAGCCGACAGTTAAACACTGAAGCTTTCTTT	TRBJ1-1	NA	NA	13	TRBV14
CASSPMTGRLYYEQYF	TGTGCCAGCAGCCCGATGACAGGCCGATTATACTACGAGCAGTACTTC	TRBJ2-7	NA	NA	16	TRBV7-9
CASSPGGQANYGYTF	TGTGCCAGCAGCCCCGGAGGACAGGCAAACTATGGCTACACCTTC	TRBJ1-2	NA	TRBD1	15	TRBV13
CSVGATYNSPLHF	TGCAGCGTTGGGGCTACCTATAATTCACCCCTCCACTTT	TRBJ1-6	NA	NA	13	TRBV29-1
CASTPWGADTQYF	TGTGCCAGCACCCCATGGGGCGCAGATACGCAGTATTTT	TRBJ2-3	few	NA	13	TRBV25-1
CSVETENEQFF	TGCAGCGTGGAGACAGAAAATGAGCAGTTCTTC	TRBJ2-1	NA	NA	11	TRBV29-1
CASSIVGTYYGYTF	TGTGCCAGTAGTATCGTGGGGACTTACTATGGCTACACCTTC	TRBJ1-2	NA	NA	14	TRBV19
CASRTGENSPLHF	TGTGCCAGCAGGACAGGGGAAAATTCACCCCTCCACTTT	TRBJ1-6	few	TRBD1	13	TRBV2
CASSRYRESYEQYF	TGTGCCAGCTCTCGTTACAGGGAGTCCTACGAGCAGTACTTC	TRBJ2-7	NA	NA	14	TRBV7-9
CSARTSQGAPGTEAFF	TGCAGCGCGAGAACTTCACAGGGGGCGCCGGGCACTGAAGCTTTCTTT	TRBJ1-1	NA	TRBD1	16	TRBV29-1
CASALRANYGYTF	TGTGCCAGCGCCCTGAGAGCAAACTATGGCTACACCTTC	TRBJ1-2	NA	NA	13	TRBV7-2
CASSLQGLLSEQYF	TGTGCCAGCAGCTTACAGGGGCTACTGAGCGAGCAGTACTTC	TRBJ2-7	NA	NA	14	TRBV7-2
CASSPQNEQFF	TGTGCCAGCAGCCCCCAGAATGAGCAGTTCTTC	TRBJ2-1	few	NA	11	TRBV7-9
CASTQTGFDSPLHF	TGTGCCAGTACCCAGACAGGGTTTGATTCACCCCTCCACTTT	TRBJ1-6	NA	TRBD1	14	TRBV19
CASSFRAAGGADTQYF	TGTGCCAGCAGCTTCCGGGCGGCGGGGGGTGCAGATACGCAGTATTTT	TRBJ2-3	once	TRBD2	16	TRBV5-6
CASSTRQDGYTF	TGTGCCAGCAGCACAAGGCAGGATGGCTACACCTTC	TRBJ1-2	once	NA	12	TRBV6-5
CASSVSGTGEYNEQFF	TGTGCCAGCAGCGTGTCCGGGACAGGGGAATACAATGAGCAGTTCTTC	TRBJ2-1	NA	TRBD1	16	TRBV11-1
CASSSGTGDSPLHF	TGTGCCAGCAGCTCAGGGACTGGGGATTCCCCCCTCCACTTT	TRBJ1-6	NA	NA	14	TRBV11-3
CASSAGQGEDEQYF	TGTGCCAGCAGCGCGGGACAGGGAGAGGACGAGCAGTACTTC	TRBJ2-7	NA	TRBD1	14	TRBV9
CAISRTGETNEKLFF	TGTGCCATCAGTCGGACAGGGGAGACTAATGAAAAACTGTTTTTT	TRBJ1-4	few	TRBD1	15	TRBV10-3